Below are 15 T cell receptor beta chains sequenced from a single sample in a study of identical twins. MiXCR, run by TCRdb on the 5' RACE reads, gives a single entry per CDR3 protein. The data hold about 690,000 distinct CDR3 sequences, with about 20% observed a single time. The same data also went into a second study, on T cells expressing NK-cell markers.

The sequencing input was PBMCs. All receptors derive from a young woman in good health.

This clonotype has a handful of counts. The chain carries TRBV11-1 and TRBJ2-7, with TRBD2 matching 15 bases. Unmatched junction bases numbered 8, after V lost 5 bases and J lost 0 bases. CDR3 length: 18 amino acids. Germline V gene lookup returns CDR1 SGHAT and CDR2 FQDESV (reference sequence). CDR3 amino acids: CASSPPGLAGGYSYEQYF. In nucleotides, the CDR3 is TGTGCCAGCAGCCCACCGGGACTAGCGGGAGGTTACTCCTACGAGCAGTACTTC.

This clonotype turned up a few times. The V and J genes are TRBV20-1 and TRBJ1-2; no reliable D call. CDR3 length: 12 residues. Trimming took off 5 bases at V and 3 bases at J, with 10 bases between the two ends. In germline, CDR1 is DFQATT, CDR2 SNEGSKA (reference sequence). CDR3 sequence reads: CSAPRVDYGYTF. The CDR3 nucleotides are TGCAGTGCTCCGAGGGTGGACTATGGCTACACCTTC.

V gene TRBV20-1 combines with J gene TRBJ2-2, with TRBD2 matching 8 bases. This CDR3 region has 14 residues. The J segment lost 7 bases and the V segment lost 7 bases, leaving 11 bases of the junction unmatched. Germline assignment: CDR1 DFQATT and CDR2 SNEGSKA (reference sequence). The CDR3 nucleotides are TGCAGTGTCAGACCCGGGAGGGCCGACGGGGAGCTGTTTTTT. Translating it yields CSVRPGRADGELFF.

This clonotype has only a few counts. The CDR3 is CATSRGGLAAQETQYF. DNA for the CDR3: TGTGCCACCAGCAGAGGGGGACTAGCGGCCCAAGAGACCCAGTACTTC. The chain carries TRBV15 and TRBJ2-5; 11 bases match TRBD2. Germline trimming cut 1 base from V and 1 base from J; bases unmatched to any gene: 2. Germline CDR1 and CDR2: LNHNV and YYDKDF (reference sequence). This CDR3 is 16 amino acids long.

V usage is TRBV7-2 and J usage is TRBJ2-3; TRBD2 might be the D (6 bases). The CDR3 is 17 amino acids. V lost 4 bases to trimming and J lost 0 bases, with 17 bases between them. CDR1 is SGHTA, CDR2 FQGNSA, per germline. DNA of the CDR3: TGTGCCAGCAGCTCCCACCCTCCCGGGACTAGCACAGATACGCAGTATTTT. It specifies CASSSHPPGTSTDTQYF.

The sample holds many counts of this clonotype. The chain has TRBV7-9 and TRBJ1-5; D gene ambiguous. V was cut by 5 bases and J by 0 bases, with 8 bases left in between. Germline lookup yields CDR1 SEHNR and CDR2 FQNEAQ (reference sequence). The CDR3 runs to 14 residues. CDR3 sequence: CASSPDTSNQPQHF. The CDR3 DNA reads as TGTGCCAGCAGCCCCGACACTAGCAATCAGCCCCAGCATTTT.

The chain is built from TRBV20-1 and TRBJ2-5; tentatively, D is TRBD2 (6 bases). Germline CDR1 is DFQATT and CDR2 is SNEGSKA (reference sequence). This CDR3 is built from 15 residues. Trimming shortened V by 4 bases and J by 4 bases, and 19 bases separated the two germline ends. CDR3 DNA sequence: TGCAGTGCTATGCTTAGGCGGGGTTTGGGAGAGACCCAGTACTTC. Translating it yields CSAMLRRGLGETQYF.

This clonotype was recorded at least ten times. The V call is TRBV12-3 or TRBV12-4, the J call TRBJ1-1; the D is unclear. V was trimmed by 6 bases and J by 11 bases, leaving 16 bases between them. This CDR3 region has 12 residues. CDR3 in amino acids: CASRTQILGAFF. CDR3 DNA sequence: TGTGCCAGCAGGACTCAGATTTTAGGGGCTTTCTTT.

The chain joins TRBV7-3 to TRBJ2-3, with a weak D call TRBD1 (6 bases). V shed 2 bases and J shed 5 bases, with 14 bases lying between them. The CDR3 covers 15 residues. Germline CDR1 and CDR2: SGHTA and FQGTGA. The CDR3 is CASSLQGSGGDTQYF. In DNA, the CDR3 is TGTGCCAGCAGCTTACAGGGGTCGGGTGGAGATACGCAGTATTTT.

This chain connects TRBV20-1 to TRBJ2-1, with a tentative D call TRBD2 (5 bases). The germline V gene has CDR1 DFQATT and CDR2 SNEGSKA (reference sequence). The V end lost 1 base, the J end lost 4 bases, and 14 bases lay between the germline ends. The CDR3 contains 15 residues. The CDR3 DNA follows: TGCAGTGCTAGAGTAGGTGGGAGTAGGTACAATGAGCAGTTCTTC. This translates into CSARVGGSRYNEQFF.

As DNA, the CDR3 is TGTGCCAGCAGTTTTCAGGGGACCCACTACGAGCAGTACTTC. Amino acids: CASSFQGTHYEQYF. The V and J genes are TRBV12-3 or TRBV12-4 and TRBJ2-7; perhaps TRBD1 as D (6 bases). Trimming took 3 bases from V and 3 from J, leaving 12 bases between them. The CDR3 is made up of 14 amino acids.

This chain connects TRBV12-3 or TRBV12-4 to TRBJ2-1; 8 positions match TRBD2. The CDR3 loop spans 15 amino acids. After removal of 5 bases from V and 8 bases from J, the junction contained 11 bases not matched to a gene. The CDR3 DNA is TGTGCCAGCAGTCCCTTAGCGGGGAGAGGCGATGAGCAGTTCTTC. It is translated as CASSPLAGRGDEQFF.

CDR3 sequence reads: CASSNGHNEQFF. The CDR3 DNA sequence: TGTGCCAGCAGTAACGGCCACAATGAGCAGTTCTTC. This chain connects TRBV12-3 or TRBV12-4 to TRBJ2-1; no firm D call. This CDR3 comprises 12 residues. V was clipped by 5 bases and J by 5 bases, with 7 bases between them.

This clonotype was detected only a few times. The gene calls are TRBV10-3 and TRBJ2-2; D is tentatively TRBD1 or TRBD2 (7 bases each). The CDR3 extends over 16 amino acids. Germline-derived CDR1 and CDR2 are ENHRY and SYGVKD. Trimming removed 7 bases at V and 4 bases at J, with 19 bases between. For the CDR3, the DNA is TGTGCCATCACCCCGGCGGGCAGGGGGGGCACCGGGGAGCTGTTTTTT. It codes for CAITPAGRGGTGELFF.

This clonotype appeared many times. The chain links TRBV12-3 or TRBV12-4 to TRBJ1-3, with D perhaps TRBD1 (5 bases). The CDR3 runs 15 residues. V was shortened by 2 bases and J by 1 base, with 9 bases between the two germline ends. CDR3 loop: CASSLRGGSGNTIYF. As DNA, the CDR3 is TGTGCCAGCAGTTTACGTGGGGGGTCTGGAAACACCATATATTTT.